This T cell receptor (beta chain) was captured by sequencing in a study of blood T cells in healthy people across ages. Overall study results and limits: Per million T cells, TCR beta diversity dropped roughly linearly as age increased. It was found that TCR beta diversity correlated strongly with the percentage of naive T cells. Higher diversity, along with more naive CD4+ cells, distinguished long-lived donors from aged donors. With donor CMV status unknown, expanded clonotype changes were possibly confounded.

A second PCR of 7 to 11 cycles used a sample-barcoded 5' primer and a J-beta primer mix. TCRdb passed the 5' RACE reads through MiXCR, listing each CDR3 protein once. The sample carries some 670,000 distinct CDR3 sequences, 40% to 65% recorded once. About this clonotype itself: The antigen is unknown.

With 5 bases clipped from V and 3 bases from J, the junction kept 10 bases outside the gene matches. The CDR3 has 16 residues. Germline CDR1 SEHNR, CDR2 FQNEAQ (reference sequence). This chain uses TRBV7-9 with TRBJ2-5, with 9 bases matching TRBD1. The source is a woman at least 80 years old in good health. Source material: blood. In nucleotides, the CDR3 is TGTGCCAGCAGCCTACGAACAGGGGGCATTGAAGAGACCCAGTACTTC. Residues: CASSLRTGGIEETQYF.